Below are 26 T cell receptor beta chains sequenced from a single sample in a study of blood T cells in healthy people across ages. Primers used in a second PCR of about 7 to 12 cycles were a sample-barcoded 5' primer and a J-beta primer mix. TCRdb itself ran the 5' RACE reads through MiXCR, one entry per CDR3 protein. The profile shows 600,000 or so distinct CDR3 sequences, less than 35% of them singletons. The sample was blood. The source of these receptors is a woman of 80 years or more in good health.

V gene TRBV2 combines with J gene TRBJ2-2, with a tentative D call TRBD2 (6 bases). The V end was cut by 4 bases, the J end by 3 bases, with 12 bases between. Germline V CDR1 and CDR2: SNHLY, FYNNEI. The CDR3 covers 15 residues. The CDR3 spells CASSAGTSYTGELFF. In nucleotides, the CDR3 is TGTGCCAGCAGTGCCGGGACTTCATACACCGGGGAGCTGTTTTTT.

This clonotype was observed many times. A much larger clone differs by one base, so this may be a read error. This CDR3 is CAWRGKGNSYNEQYF. The CDR3 DNA reads TGTGCCTGGAGGGGAAAGGGTAACTCCTACAATGAGCAGTACTTC. The gene calls are TRBV30 and TRBJ2-1; unclear D gene. Gene TRBJ2-7 matches the end of the DNA better, so the J call may be wrong. CDR1 is GTSNPN and CDR2 is SVGIG in the germline V gene (reference sequence). The CDR3 loop spans 15 amino acids.

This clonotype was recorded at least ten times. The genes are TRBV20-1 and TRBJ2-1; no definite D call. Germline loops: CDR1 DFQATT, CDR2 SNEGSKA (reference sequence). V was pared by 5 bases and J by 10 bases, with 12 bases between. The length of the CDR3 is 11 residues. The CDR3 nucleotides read TGCAGTGCTGCGTCCCAGTCGGAGCAGTTCTTC. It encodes CSAASQSEQFF.

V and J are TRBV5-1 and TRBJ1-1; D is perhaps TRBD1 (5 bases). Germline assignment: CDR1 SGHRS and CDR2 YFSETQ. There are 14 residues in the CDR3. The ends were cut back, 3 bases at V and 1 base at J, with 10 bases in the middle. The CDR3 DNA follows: TGCGCCAGCAGCTGGGATGGGGCGAACACTGAAGCTTTCTTT. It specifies CASSWDGANTEAFF.

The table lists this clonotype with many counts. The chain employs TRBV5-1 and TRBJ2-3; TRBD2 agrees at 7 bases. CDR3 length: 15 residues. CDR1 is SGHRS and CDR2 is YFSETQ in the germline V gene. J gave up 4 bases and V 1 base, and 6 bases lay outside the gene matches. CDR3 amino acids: CASSLSGLFSDTQYF. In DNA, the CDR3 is TGCGCCAGCAGCTTGTCGGGACTATTTTCAGATACGCAGTATTTT. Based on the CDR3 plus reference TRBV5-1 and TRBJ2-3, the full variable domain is KAGVTQTPRYLIKTRGQQVTLSCSPISGHRSVSWYQQTPGQGLQFLFEYFSETQRNKGNFPGRFSGRQFSNSRSEMNVSTLELGDSALYLCASSLSGLFSDTQYFGPGTRLTVL.

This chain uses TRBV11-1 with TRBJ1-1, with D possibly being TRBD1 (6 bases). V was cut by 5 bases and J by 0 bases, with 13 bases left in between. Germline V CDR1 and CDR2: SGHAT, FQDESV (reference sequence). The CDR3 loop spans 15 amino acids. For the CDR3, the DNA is TGTGCCAGCAGCCAAGGGGGGAATTTGAACACTGAAGCTTTCTTT. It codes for CASSQGGNLNTEAFF. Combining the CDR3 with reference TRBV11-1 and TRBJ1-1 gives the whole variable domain EAEVAQSPRYKITEKSQAVAFWCDPISGHATLYWYRQILGQGPELLVQFQDESVVDDSQLPKDRFSAERLKGVDSTLKIQPAELGDSAMYLCASSQGGNLNTEAFFGQGTRLTVV.

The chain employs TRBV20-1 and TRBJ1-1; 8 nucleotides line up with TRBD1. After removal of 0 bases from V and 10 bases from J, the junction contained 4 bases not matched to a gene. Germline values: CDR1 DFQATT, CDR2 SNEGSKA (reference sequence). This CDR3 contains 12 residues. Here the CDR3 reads CSARDRGQAAFF. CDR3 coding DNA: TGCAGTGCTAGAGATAGGGGACAGGCAGCTTTCTTT.

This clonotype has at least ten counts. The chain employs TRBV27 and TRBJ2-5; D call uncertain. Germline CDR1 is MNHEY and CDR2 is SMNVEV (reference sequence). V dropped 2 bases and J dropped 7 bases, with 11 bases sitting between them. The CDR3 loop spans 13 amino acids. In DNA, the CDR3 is TGTGCCAGCAGTTTAAGGCAGGTTGGGACCCAGTACTTC. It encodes CASSLRQVGTQYF.

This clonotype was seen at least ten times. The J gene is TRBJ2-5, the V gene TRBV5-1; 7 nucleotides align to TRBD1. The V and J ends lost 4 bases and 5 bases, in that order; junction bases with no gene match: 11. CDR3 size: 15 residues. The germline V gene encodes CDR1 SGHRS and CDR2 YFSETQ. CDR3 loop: CASSRPDRTGETQYF. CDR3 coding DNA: TGCGCCAGCAGCAGACCGGACAGGACCGGGGAGACCCAGTACTTC.

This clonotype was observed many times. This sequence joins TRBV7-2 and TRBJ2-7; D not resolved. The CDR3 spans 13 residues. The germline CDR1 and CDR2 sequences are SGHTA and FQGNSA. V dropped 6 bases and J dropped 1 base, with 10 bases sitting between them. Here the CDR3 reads CASSLTHSYEQYF. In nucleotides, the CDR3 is TGTGCCAGCAGTCTGACTCATTCCTACGAGCAGTACTTC.

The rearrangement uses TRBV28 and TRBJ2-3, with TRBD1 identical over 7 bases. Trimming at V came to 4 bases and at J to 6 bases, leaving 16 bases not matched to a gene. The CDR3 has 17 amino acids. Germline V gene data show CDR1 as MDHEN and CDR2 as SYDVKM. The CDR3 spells CASSYPTGTEPQDTQYF. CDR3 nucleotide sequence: TGTGCCAGCAGTTACCCAACCGGGACAGAACCCCAGGATACGCAGTATTTT.

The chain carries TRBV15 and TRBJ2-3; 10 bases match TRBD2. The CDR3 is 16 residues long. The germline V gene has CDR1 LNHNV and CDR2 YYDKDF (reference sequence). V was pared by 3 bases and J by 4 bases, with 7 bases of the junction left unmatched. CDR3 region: CATSRGLAGGADTQYF. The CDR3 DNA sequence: TGTGCCACCAGCAGGGGATTAGCGGGGGGTGCAGATACGCAGTATTTT.

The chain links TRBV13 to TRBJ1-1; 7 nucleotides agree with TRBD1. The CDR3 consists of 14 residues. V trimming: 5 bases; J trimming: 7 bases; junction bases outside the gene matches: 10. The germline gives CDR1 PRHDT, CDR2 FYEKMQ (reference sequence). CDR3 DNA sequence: TGTGCCAGCAGCAGACTTGGGACAGCGCTTGAAGCTTTCTTT. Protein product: CASSRLGTALEAFF.

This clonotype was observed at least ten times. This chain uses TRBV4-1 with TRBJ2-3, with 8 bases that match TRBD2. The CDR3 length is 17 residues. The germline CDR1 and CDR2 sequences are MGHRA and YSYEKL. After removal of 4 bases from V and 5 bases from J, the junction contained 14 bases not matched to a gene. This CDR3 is CASSLTFGGVEKDTQYF. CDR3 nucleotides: TGCGCCAGCAGCCTAACCTTCGGGGGGGTCGAAAAAGATACGCAGTATTTT.

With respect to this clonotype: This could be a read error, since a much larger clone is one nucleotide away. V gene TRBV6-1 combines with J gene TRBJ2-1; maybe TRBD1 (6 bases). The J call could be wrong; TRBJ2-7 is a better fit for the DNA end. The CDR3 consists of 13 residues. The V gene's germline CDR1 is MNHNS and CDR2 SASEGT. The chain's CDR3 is CASSDRGYNEQYF. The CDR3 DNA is TGTGCCAGCAGTGACAGGGGCTACAATGAGCAGTACTTC.

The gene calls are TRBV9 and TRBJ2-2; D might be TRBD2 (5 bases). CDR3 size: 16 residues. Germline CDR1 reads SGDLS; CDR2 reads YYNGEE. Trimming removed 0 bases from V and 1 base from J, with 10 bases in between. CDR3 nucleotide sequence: TGTGCCAGCAGCGTAGCCGCGCGGGTGAACACCGGGGAGCTGTTTTTT. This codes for CASSVAARVNTGELFF.

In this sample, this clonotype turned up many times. This CDR3 reads CASSYHAGRSGDSNTEAFF. DNA for the CDR3: TGTGCCAGCAGTTATCACGCGGGACGGTCGGGAGATTCAAACACTGAAGCTTTCTTT. The V and J genes are TRBV6-2 or TRBV6-3 and TRBJ1-1, with D possibly being TRBD1 (5 bases). The length of the CDR3 is 19 residues. Germline CDR1 is MNHEY and CDR2 is SVGEGT. Trimming took 3 bases from V and 2 from J, leaving 25 bases between them.

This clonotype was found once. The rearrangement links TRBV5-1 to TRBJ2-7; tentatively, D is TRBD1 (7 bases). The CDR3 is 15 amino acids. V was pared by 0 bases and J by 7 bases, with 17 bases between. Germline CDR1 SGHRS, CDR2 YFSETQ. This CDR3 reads CASSLGSRGDNEQYF. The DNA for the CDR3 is TGCGCCAGCAGCTTGGGGAGCAGGGGGGACAATGAGCAGTACTTC.

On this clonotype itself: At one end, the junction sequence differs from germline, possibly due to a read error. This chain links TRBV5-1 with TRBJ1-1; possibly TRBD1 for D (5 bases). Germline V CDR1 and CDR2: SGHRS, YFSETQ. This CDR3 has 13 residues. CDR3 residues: CASSLKGPTETFF. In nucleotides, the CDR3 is TGCGCCAGCAGCTTGAAGGGGCCCACTGAAACTTTCTTT.

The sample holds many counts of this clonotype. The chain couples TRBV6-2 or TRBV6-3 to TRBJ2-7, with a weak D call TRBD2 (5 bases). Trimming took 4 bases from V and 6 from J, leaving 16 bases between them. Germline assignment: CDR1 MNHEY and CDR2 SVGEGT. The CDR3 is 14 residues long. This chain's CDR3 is CASSWRLGLSEQYF. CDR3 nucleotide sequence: TGTGCCAGCAGTTGGCGGCTAGGACTTTCCGAGCAGTACTTC.

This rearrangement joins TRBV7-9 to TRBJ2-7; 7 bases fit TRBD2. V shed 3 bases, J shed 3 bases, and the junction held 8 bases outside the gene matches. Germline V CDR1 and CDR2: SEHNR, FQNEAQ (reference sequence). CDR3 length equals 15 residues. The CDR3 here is CASSFPERGRYEQYF. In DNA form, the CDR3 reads TGTGCCAGCAGCTTCCCTGAGCGGGGCCGCTACGAGCAGTACTTC.

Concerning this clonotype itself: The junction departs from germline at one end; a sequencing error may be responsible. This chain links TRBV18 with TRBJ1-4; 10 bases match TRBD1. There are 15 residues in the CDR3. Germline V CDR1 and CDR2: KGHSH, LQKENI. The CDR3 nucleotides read TGTGCCAGCCAAGGTCCGGGACAGGGGAATGAAAAACGGTTTTTT. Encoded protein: CASQGPGQGNEKRFF.

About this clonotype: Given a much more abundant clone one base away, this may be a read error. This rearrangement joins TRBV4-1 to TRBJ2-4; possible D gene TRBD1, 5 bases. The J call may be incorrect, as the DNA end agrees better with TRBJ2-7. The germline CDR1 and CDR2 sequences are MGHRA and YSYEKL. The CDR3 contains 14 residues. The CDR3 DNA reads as TGCGCCAGCAGCCAAGATCGGCAGGGCCTCGAGCAGTACTTC. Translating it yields CASSQDRQGLEQYF.

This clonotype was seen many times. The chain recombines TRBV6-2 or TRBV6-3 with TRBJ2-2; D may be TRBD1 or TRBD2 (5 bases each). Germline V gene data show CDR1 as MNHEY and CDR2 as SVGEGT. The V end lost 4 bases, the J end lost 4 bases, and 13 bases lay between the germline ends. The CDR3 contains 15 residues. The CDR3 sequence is CASSSSRGATGELFF. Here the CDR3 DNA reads TGTGCCAGCAGTTCGTCGAGGGGTGCCACCGGGGAGCTGTTTTTT.

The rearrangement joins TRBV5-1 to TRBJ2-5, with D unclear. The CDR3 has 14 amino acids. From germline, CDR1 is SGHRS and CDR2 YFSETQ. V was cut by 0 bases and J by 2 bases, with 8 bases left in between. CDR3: CASSLGSTQETQYF. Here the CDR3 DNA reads TGCGCCAGCAGCTTGGGGAGCACTCAAGAGACCCAGTACTTC.

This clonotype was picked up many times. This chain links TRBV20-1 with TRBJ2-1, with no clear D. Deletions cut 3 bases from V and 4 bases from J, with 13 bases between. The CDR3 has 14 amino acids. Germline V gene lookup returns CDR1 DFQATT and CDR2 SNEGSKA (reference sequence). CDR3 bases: TGCAGTGCTAGTTACATCGGTTATTACAATGAGCAGTTCTTC. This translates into CSASYIGYYNEQFF.